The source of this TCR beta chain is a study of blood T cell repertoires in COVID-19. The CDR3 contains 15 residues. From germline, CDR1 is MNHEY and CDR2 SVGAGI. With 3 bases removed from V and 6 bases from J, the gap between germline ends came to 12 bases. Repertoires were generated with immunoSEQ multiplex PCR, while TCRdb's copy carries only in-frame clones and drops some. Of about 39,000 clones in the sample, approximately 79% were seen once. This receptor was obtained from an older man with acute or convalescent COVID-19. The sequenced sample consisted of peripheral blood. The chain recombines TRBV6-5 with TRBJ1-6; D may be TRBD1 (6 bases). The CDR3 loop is CASSYSQGPNSPLHF. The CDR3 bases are TGTGCCAGCAGTTATTCACAGGGACCTAATTCACCCCTCCACTTT.